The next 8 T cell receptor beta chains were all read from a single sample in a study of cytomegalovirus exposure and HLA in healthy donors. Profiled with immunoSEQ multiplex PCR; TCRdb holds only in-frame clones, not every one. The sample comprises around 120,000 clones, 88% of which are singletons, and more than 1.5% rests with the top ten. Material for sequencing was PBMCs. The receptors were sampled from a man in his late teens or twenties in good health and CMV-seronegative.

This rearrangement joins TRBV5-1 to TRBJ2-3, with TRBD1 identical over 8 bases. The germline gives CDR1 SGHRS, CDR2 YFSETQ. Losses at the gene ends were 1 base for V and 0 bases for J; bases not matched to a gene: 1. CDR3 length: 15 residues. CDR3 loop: CASSLYRGSTDTQYF. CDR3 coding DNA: TGCGCCAGCAGCTTGTACAGGGGGAGCACAGATACGCAGTATTTT.

This chain's CDR3 is CAISENWSENTEAFF. DNA of the CDR3: TGTGCCATCAGTGAGAATTGGTCAGAGAACACTGAAGCTTTCTTT. The gene calls are TRBV10-3 and TRBJ1-1; D gene unclear. V lost 2 bases and J 1 base, leaving 11 bases between the germline ends. This CDR3 has 15 residues. CDR1 ENHRY and CDR2 SYGVKD come from the germline V gene.

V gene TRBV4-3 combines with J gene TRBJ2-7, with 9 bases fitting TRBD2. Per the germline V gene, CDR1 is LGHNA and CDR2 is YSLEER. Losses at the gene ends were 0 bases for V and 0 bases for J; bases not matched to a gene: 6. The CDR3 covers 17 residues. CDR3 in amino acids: CASSQDLGLAASYEQYF. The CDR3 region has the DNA TGCGCCAGCAGCCAAGATTTGGGACTAGCAGCCTCCTACGAGCAGTACTTC.

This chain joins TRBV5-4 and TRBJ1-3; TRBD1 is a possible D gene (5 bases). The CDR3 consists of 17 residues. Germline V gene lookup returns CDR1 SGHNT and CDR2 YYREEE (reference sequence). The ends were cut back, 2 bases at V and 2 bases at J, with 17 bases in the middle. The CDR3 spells CASSLHRAGTAGNTIYF. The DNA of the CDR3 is TGTGCCAGCAGCTTACATCGGGCGGGGACCGCTGGAAACACCATATATTTT.

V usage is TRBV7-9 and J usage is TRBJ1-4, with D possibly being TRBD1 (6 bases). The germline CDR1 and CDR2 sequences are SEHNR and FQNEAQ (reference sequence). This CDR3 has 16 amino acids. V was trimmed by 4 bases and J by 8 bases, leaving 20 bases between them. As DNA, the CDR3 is TGTGCCAGCAGCTACAACTTCGCGGGGGCTGGAGAAAAACTGTTTTTT. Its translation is CASSYNFAGAGEKLFF.

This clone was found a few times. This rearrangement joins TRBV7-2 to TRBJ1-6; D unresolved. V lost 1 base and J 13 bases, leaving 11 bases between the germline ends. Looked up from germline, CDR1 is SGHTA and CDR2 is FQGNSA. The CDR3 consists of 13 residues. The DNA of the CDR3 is TGTGCCAGCAGCTTAGATGTGTCTAGTCCCCTCCACTTT. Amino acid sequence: CASSLDVSSPLHF.

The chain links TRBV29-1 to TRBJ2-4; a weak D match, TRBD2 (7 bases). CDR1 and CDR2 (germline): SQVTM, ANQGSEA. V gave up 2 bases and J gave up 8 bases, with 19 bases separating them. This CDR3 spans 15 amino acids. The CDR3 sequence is CSVELGAQGGDIQYF. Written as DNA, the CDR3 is TGCAGCGTTGAATTAGGGGCACAGGGAGGGGACATTCAGTACTTC. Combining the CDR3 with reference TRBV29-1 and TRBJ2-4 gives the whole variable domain SAVISQKPSRDICQRGTSLTIQCQVDSQVTMMFWYRQQPGQSLTLIATANQGSEATYESGFVIDKFPISRPNLTFSTLTVSNMSPEDSSIYLCSVELGAQGGDIQYFGAGTRLSVL.

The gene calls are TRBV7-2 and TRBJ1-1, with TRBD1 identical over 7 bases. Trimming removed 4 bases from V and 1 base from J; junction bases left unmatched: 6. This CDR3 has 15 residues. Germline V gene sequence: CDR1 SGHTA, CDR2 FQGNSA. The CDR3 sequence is CASSSTGVRNTEAFF. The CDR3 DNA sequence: TGTGCCAGCAGCTCTACAGGGGTACGGAACACTGAAGCTTTCTTT.